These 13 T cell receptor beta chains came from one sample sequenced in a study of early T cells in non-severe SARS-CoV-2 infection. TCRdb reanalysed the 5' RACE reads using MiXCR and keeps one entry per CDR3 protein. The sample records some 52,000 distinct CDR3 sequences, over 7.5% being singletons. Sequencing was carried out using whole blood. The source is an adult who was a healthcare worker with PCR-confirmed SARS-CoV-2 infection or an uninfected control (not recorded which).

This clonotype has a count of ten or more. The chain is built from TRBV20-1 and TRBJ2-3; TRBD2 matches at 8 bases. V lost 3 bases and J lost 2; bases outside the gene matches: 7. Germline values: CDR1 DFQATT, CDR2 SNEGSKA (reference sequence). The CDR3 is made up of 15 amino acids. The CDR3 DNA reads TGCAGTGCTAGTAGGGAGCGGGAGCTCACAGATACGCAGTATTTT. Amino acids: CSASRERELTDTQYF.

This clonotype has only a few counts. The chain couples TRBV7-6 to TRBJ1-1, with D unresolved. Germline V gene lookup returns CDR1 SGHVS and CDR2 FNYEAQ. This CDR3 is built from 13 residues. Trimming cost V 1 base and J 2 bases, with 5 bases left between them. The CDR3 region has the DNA TGTGCCAGCAGCTTAGACGTTAACACTGAAGCTTTCTTT. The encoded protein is CASSLDVNTEAFF.

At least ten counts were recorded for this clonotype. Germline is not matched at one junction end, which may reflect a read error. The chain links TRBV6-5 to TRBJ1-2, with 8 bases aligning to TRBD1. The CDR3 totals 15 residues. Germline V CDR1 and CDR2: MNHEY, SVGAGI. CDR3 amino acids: CASSNSGTGSLGYTF. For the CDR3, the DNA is TGTGCCAGCAGTAACTCCGGGACAGGCAGCCTTGGCTACACCTTC.

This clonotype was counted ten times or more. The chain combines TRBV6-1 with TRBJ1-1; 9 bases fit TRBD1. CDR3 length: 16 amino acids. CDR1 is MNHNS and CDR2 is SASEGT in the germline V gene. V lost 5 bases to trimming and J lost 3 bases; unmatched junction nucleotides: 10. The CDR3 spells CASSLGNRGRDTEAFF. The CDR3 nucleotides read TGTGCCAGCAGTCTGGGCAACAGGGGGCGCGACACTGAAGCTTTCTTT.

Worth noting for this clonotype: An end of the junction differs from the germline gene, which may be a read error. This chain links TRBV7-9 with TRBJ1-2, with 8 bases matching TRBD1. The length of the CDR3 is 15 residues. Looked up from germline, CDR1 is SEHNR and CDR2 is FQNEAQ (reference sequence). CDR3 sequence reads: CVSSPTDQGAYGYTF. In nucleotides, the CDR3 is TGTGTCAGCAGCCCGACTGACCAGGGGGCGTATGGCTACACCTTC.

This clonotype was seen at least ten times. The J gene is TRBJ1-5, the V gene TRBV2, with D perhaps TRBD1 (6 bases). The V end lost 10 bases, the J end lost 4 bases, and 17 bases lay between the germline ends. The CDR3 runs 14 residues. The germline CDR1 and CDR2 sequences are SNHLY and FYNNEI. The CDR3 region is CATKQGRHNQPQHF. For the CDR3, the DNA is TGTGCCACGAAGCAGGGGAGACATAATCAGCCCCAGCATTTT.

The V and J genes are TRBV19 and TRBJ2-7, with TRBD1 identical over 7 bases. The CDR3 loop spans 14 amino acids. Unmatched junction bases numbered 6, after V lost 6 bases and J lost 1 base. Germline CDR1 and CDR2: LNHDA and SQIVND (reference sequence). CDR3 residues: CASSPTGQSYEQYF. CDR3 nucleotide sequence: TGTGCCAGTAGCCCAACGGGACAGTCCTACGAGCAGTACTTC.

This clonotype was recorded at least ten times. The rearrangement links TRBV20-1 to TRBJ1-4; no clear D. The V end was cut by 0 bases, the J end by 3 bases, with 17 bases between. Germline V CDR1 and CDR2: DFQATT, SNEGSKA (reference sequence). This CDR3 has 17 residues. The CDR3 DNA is TGCAGTGCTAGAGATCGGTTCCATCCTGTGGCTAATGAAAAACTGTTTTTT. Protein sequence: CSARDRFHPVANEKLFF.

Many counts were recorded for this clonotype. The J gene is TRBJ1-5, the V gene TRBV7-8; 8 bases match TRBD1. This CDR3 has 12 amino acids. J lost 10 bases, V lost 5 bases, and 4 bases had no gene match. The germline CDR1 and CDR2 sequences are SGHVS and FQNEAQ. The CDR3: CASSLGQGPQHF. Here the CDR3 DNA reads TGTGCCAGCAGCCTAGGACAGGGTCCCCAGCATTTT.

DNA for the CDR3: TGCGCCAGCACCTGGGCCCTCCGACGTGGAAACACCATATATTTT. It encodes CASTWALRRGNTIYF. The V gene is TRBV10-1, the J gene TRBJ1-3; no definite D call. V was clipped by 7 bases and J by 3 bases, with 16 bases between them. The CDR3 covers 15 residues. Germline assignment: CDR1 WNHNN and CDR2 SYGVQD (reference sequence).

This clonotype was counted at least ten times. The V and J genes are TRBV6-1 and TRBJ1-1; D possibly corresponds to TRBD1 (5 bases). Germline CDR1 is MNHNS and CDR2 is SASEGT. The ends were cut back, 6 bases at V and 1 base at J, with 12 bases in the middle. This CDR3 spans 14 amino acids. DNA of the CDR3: TGTGCCAGCAGCTGGAGGGGCTGGAACACTGAAGCTTTCTTT. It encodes CASSWRGWNTEAFF.

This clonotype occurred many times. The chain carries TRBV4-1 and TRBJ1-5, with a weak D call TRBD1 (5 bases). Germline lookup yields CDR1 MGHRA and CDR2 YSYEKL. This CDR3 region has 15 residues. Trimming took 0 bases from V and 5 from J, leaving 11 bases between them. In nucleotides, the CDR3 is TGCGCCAGCAGCCAAGATGGGTGGGGGGATCAGCCCCAGCATTTT. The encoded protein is CASSQDGWGDQPQHF.

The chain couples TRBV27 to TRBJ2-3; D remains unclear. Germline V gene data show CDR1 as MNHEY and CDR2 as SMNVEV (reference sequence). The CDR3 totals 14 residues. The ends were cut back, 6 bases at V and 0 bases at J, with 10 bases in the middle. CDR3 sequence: CASRGQYSTDTQYF. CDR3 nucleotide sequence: TGTGCCAGCAGAGGGCAGTATAGCACAGATACGCAGTATTTT.